This TCR beta chain originates from a study of T cells in narcolepsy (dated by TCRdb to the late 2010s). Turning to the overall study: Patients with narcolepsy type 1 or type 2 (NT1, NT2) were enrolled in the study together with healthy control donors. To look for autoreactive T cells in narcolepsy patients that target self-antigens of hypocretin neurons (hypocretin, TRIB2), the study used TCR Vbeta sequencing to follow clonotypes in blood and CSF. Paper-wide results and their limitations: Numbers of sequenced blood memory CD4+ clonotypes were comparable, averaging roughly 37,000 in patients and 30,000 to 35,000 in controls. Autoreactive clonotypes were reported to be detected serially in the blood of the same patients and of different patients, but not in the blood of healthy controls. HCRT-specific and TRIB2-specific autoreactive clonotypes were highlighted in plots that compared CD4+ T cell clonotypes in CSF versus blood from the same patient. Certain blood memory CD4+ repertoires from patients and controls had no sequences that matched autoreactive T cell clones.

Receptors were amplified or captured by the immunoSEQ multiplex PCR assay. This is the immuneACCESS table as TCRdb keeps it, with only in-frame sequences that have V and J called. A part of the clones is gone; compared with another copy, unresolved V genes explain less than half, and the rest is unexplained. In all, the sample holds around 18,000 clones, and 65% to 90% of those were seen once. The ten largest clonotypes hold approximately 0.7% of the sample. Comment on this clone: This clone's antigen is unknown. No quality values exist for individual bases; no much larger clone is one base distant.

For TCR Vbeta sequencing, memory CD4+ T cells were sorted ex vivo from the peripheral blood of narcolepsy patients and healthy controls. Spanning cysteine to phenylalanine, the CDR3 consists of 15 amino acids. Of all the DNA, just the CDR3 is kept, 45 bases in frame from base 1. V is cut back by 2 bases and J by 3 bases, with 3 bases in the junction unmatched. From a lookup of the germline V gene, CDR1 and CDR2 are SGHRS and YFSETQ. The receptor comes from a human donor in good health. The chain is assembled from TRBV5-1 and TRBJ2-2, with 8 central nucleotides matching TRBD1. Sequenced input: memory (CD45RA-) CD4+ T cells from blood. Per the publication, the cell subset or site label means: memory T cells sorted ex vivo from peripheral blood. The CDR3 loop reads CASSFPGGYTGELFF. Read as DNA, the sequence is TGCGCCAGCAGCTTTCCAGGGGGCTACACCGGGGAGCTGTTTTTT.